This section outlines one T cell receptor (beta chain) sequence together with its context. Authors' processing steps: Amplifying reference gene primers gave estimates of nucleated cell counts. Using immunoSEQ multiplex PCR, the repertoire was profiled, and TCRdb retains in-frame clones only, with some absent. That table gives V, J and clone size, and the DNA gave D and trimming. The sample has about 58,000 clones, about 83% seen once. This sample was included in a study of blood T cell repertoires in COVID-19. On the study more broadly: Samples representing acute and convalescent COVID-19 were sourced from the United States, Italy and Spain. PBMCs, B-cell-depleted T cells, or T cells were the source of the cDNA or gDNA that made up the material.

V was pared by 0 bases and J by 3 bases, with 8 bases between. Germline values: CDR1 GTSNPN, CDR2 SVGIG (reference sequence). The CDR3 totals 13 residues. Sequenced sample: peripheral blood. The clonotype was recovered from a man aged 40-49 years with active COVID-19. The genes are TRBV30 and TRBJ1-1; the D is unclear. CDR3 loop: CAWSVFRDTEAFF. CDR3 sequence (DNA): TGTGCCTGGAGTGTCTTCCGGGACACTGAAGCTTTCTTT.